One and the same sample provided the 28 T cell receptor beta chains below, sequenced in a study of CD8 T cells in ankylosing spondylitis (dated 2017 in TCRdb). Antigens of these TCRs are unknown. The receptor library was made with 5' RACE. Data came from an Illumina HiSeq 2500. TCRdb itself trimmed the public reads at Q25 with fastp, ran MiXCR and retained productive beta chains. Identical CDR3 proteins give one entry, which carries the most common genes and DNA. Within this sample are a few hundred thousand distinct CDR3 sequences, with roughly 8% of them counted one time only. More than 12% of the sample goes to the ten largest clones. Broad study findings and their caveats: Blood from ankylosing spondylitis patients appeared to be characterized by a TCR beta motif made up of several highly homologous amino acid variants.

The sample consisted of blood, either unsorted or a sorted T cell fraction (not recorded which). The receptors come from a male donor with ankylosing spondylitis.

This clonotype was counted many times. V gene TRBV5-1 combines with J gene TRBJ2-1, with D uncertain. The CDR3 spans 13 residues. V was cut by 5 bases and J by 6 bases, with 12 bases left in between. The germline CDR1 and CDR2 sequences are SGHRS and YFSETQ. In DNA, the CDR3 is TGCGCCAGCAGAATCGTCGAAGCCAATGAGCAGTTCTTC. Translation: CASRIVEANEQFF.

The CDR3 DNA is TGTGCCAGCAGCCAATGGTCCTACGAGCAGTACTTC. Its protein is CASSQWSYEQYF. The rearrangement uses TRBV11-3 and TRBJ2-7; D gene uncertain. Looked up from germline, CDR1 is SGHNT and CDR2 is YENEEA. The CDR3 is 12 amino acids. V was trimmed by 5 bases and J by 1 base, leaving 6 bases between them.

This clonotype showed up just once. Written as DNA, the CDR3 is TGCGCCAGCAGCCAAACTGACAGTTCGATCTTTGGGACCCAGTACTTC. This translates into CASSQTDSSIFGTQYF. V usage is TRBV4-3 and J usage is TRBJ2-5; a weak D match, TRBD1 (5 bases). The CDR3 length is 16 residues. Germline V gene lookup returns CDR1 LGHNA and CDR2 YSLEER. V was cut by 2 bases and J by 7 bases, with 20 bases left in between.

The gene calls are TRBV19 and TRBJ2-7; no clear D. The CDR3 extends over 15 amino acids. Germline CDR1 and CDR2: LNHDA and SQIVND (reference sequence). V lost 3 bases to trimming and J lost 0 bases, with 12 bases between them. The CDR3 DNA sequence: TGTGCCAGTAGTATGTCAGACACGTACTCCTACGAGCAGTACTTC. Translating gives CASSMSDTYSYEQYF.

The J gene is TRBJ1-5, the V gene TRBV10-3; the D gene is possibly TRBD1 (5 bases). The CDR3 sequence is 12 residues long. V was pared by 8 bases and J by 4 bases, with 9 bases between. The germline gives CDR1 ENHRY, CDR2 SYGVKD. CDR3 in amino acids: CAIYEGNQPQHF. CDR3 DNA: TGTGCCATCTACGAGGGGAATCAGCCCCAGCATTTT.

This clonotype has a count of ten or more. This rearrangement joins TRBV9 to TRBJ2-5; weak D call: TRBD2 (5 bases). Trimming cost V 0 bases and J 4 bases, with 10 bases left between them. This CDR3 spans 14 amino acids. Germline assignment: CDR1 SGDLS and CDR2 YYNGEE. The CDR3 region is CASSVAVGGETQYF. The CDR3 nucleotides read TGTGCCAGCAGCGTAGCCGTAGGAGGAGAGACCCAGTACTTC.

This clonotype was observed a handful of times. The gene calls are TRBV4-2 and TRBJ2-1; 12 nucleotides agree with TRBD2. Looked up from germline, CDR1 is LGHNA and CDR2 is YNFKEQ. Trimming took 2 bases from V and 10 from J; bases not matched to a gene: 6. The CDR3 has 15 amino acids. Written as DNA, the CDR3 is TGTGCCAGCAGCCAACTAGCGGGAGGGCCACCCGAGCAGTTCTTC. Protein sequence: CASSQLAGGPPEQFF.

The table lists this clonotype with a few counts. The CDR3 bases are TGTGCCAGCAGCTTCTCTCGGACCGGGGAGCTGTTTTTT. Translation gives CASSFSRTGELFF. The chain carries TRBV7-3 and TRBJ2-2, with D uncertain. This CDR3 contains 13 residues. Germline V gene sequence: CDR1 SGHTA, CDR2 FQGTGA. The V gene lost 3 bases and the J gene lost 5 bases, with 7 bases spanning the gap.

This clonotype was counted at least ten times. The chain combines TRBV3-1 with TRBJ2-7; 8 nucleotides align to TRBD2. Germline assignment: CDR1 LGHDT and CDR2 YNNKEL (reference sequence). This CDR3 has 14 residues. With V trimmed by 5 bases and J by 2 bases, 5 bases remained unmatched. The CDR3: CASSDQAGAYEQYF. CDR3 DNA: TGTGCCAGCAGCGATCAAGCGGGAGCCTACGAGCAGTACTTC.

The V gene is TRBV7-8, the J gene TRBJ1-2, with unresolved D. From germline, CDR1 is SGHVS and CDR2 FQNEAQ. The CDR3 length is 12 residues. The ends were cut back, 5 bases at V and 3 bases at J, with 7 bases in the middle. The CDR3 loop reads CASSLLDYGYTF. The CDR3 DNA reads TGTGCCAGCAGCCTCCTCGACTATGGCTACACCTTC.

The chain has TRBV3-1 and TRBJ2-1, with 7 bases matching TRBD2. This CDR3 comprises 14 residues. The germline gives CDR1 LGHDT, CDR2 YNNKEL (reference sequence). Trimming at V came to 0 bases and at J to 12 bases, leaving 8 bases not matched to a gene. CDR3: CASSQDVGGRGQFF. As DNA, the CDR3 is TGTGCCAGCAGCCAAGATGTGGGAGGGCGGGGGCAGTTCTTC.

The V call is TRBV11-2, the J call TRBJ2-3; 8 nucleotides line up with TRBD2. The CDR3 is 19 amino acids. V was clipped by 0 bases and J by 3 bases; unmatched bases: 14. Germline-derived CDR1 and CDR2 are SGHAT and FQNNGV. CDR3 nucleotide sequence: TGTGCCAGCAGCTTAGAAGAGAGCGTCGGGAGGGCCATGACAGATACGCAGTATTTT. This codes for CASSLEESVGRAMTDTQYF. Full variable domain (rest looked up from reference TRBV11-2 and TRBJ2-3): EAGVAQSPRYKIIEKRQSVAFWCNPISGHATLYWYQQILGQGPKLLIQFQNNGVVDDSQLPKDRFSAERLKGVDSTLKIQPAKLEDSAVYLCASSLEESVGRAMTDTQYFGPGTRLTVL.

As regards this clonotype: This sequence may be a read error, since a much larger clone differs from it by one base. V and J are TRBV29-1 and TRBJ1-1; D remains ambiguous. The germline CDR1 and CDR2 sequences are SQVTM and ANQGSEA. The V gene lost 4 bases and the J gene lost 7 bases, with 10 bases spanning the gap. The CDR3 runs 11 residues. The CDR3 region is CSVVERLEAFF. The CDR3, as DNA: TGCAGCGTTGTCGAGAGACTTGAAGCTTTCTTT.

The V gene is TRBV27, the J gene TRBJ2-3; 13 bases align to TRBD2. V was pared by 5 bases and J by 11 bases, with 7 bases of the junction left unmatched. CDR3 length: 14 amino acids. Germline V gene data show CDR1 as MNHEY and CDR2 as SMNVEV (reference sequence). The CDR3 protein is CASSGTSGARGQYF. CDR3 coding DNA: TGTGCCAGCAGTGGGACTAGCGGGGCGCGTGGGCAGTATTTT.

This clonotype occurred a few times. This chain joins TRBV12-3 or TRBV12-4 and TRBJ2-2, with 14 nucleotides matching TRBD2. Trimming cost V 6 bases and J 3 bases; bases outside gene matches: 12. There are 19 residues in the CDR3. The DNA for the CDR3 is TGTGCCAGCAGGAGGACTAGCGGGAGGCCAGGGAAGGACACCGGGGAGCTGTTTTTT. Its translation is CASRRTSGRPGKDTGELFF.

This clonotype was observed many times. The chain uses TRBV18 and TRBJ1-1, with D uncertain. The V and J ends lost 8 bases and 0 bases respectively, with 10 bases between them. Germline loops: CDR1 KGHSH, CDR2 LQKENI. The CDR3 covers 13 residues. This chain's CDR3 is CASSPALNTEAFF. CDR3 in DNA: TGTGCCAGCAGTCCGGCGCTGAACACTGAAGCTTTCTTT.

This clonotype was seen only a few times. The J gene is TRBJ2-1, the V gene TRBV7-9, with 8 bases identical to TRBD2. Germline CDR1 and CDR2: SEHNR and FQNEAQ (reference sequence). J gave up 3 bases and V 7 bases, and 2 bases lay outside the gene matches. The CDR3 covers 13 residues. The DNA for the CDR3 is TGTGCCAGCACGGGGGGGAACTACAATGAGCAGTTCTTC. Its protein is CASTGGNYNEQFF. The variable domain in full, completed from reference TRBV7-9 and TRBJ2-1, reads DTGVSQNPRHKITKRGQNVTFRCDPISEHNRLYWYRQTLGQGPEFLTYFQNEAQLEKSRLLSDRFSAERPKGSFSTLEIQRTEQGDSAMYLCASTGGNYNEQFFGPGTRLTVL.

J is TRBJ2-5 and V is TRBV12-3 or TRBV12-4; 8 bases are a match to TRBD2. The junction had 5 bases not matched to a gene; V was cut back by 1 base and J by 4 bases. CDR3 length: 15 residues. The CDR3 DNA follows: TGTGCCAGCAGTTTAGGAGCGGGAGCGGGAGAGACCCAGTACTTC. Encoded protein: CASSLGAGAGETQYF.

CDR3 protein: CSVQGQGGTGELFF. DNA of the CDR3: TGCAGCGTCCAAGGACAGGGGGGAACCGGGGAGCTGTTTTTT. The chain carries TRBV29-1 and TRBJ2-2; 10 positions match TRBD1. This CDR3 has 14 residues. After removal of 6 bases from V and 5 bases from J, the junction contained 6 bases not matched to a gene. The germline V gene has CDR1 SQVTM and CDR2 ANQGSEA.

This clonotype was counted between two and nine times. The chain employs TRBV4-3 and TRBJ1-2; 7 bases line up with TRBD1. The V segment lost 4 bases and the J segment 0 bases; nucleotides outside the gene matches: 11. Per germline, CDR1 LGHNA and CDR2 YSLEER. CDR3 length: 17 residues. In nucleotides, the CDR3 is TGCGCCAGCAGCCCAGGGGGTTGGGACCAAGCTAACTATGGCTACACCTTC. Its translation is CASSPGGWDQANYGYTF.

This clonotype was counted only a few times. The chain links TRBV6-1 to TRBJ2-1, with 14 bases lining up with TRBD2. J was trimmed by 5 bases and V by 6 bases; bases with no gene match: 15. There are 19 residues in the CDR3. Germline CDR1 reads MNHNS; CDR2 reads SASEGT. CDR3 residues: CASRSRGLAGVLGNNEQFF. CDR3 sequence (DNA): TGTGCCAGCAGATCGAGGGGACTAGCGGGAGTGCTAGGAAACAATGAGCAGTTCTTC.

This chain uses TRBV4-2 with TRBJ2-3; TRBD2 matches at 8 bases. V lost 0 bases and J lost 4; bases outside the gene matches: 6. The CDR3 is 16 residues long. Germline CDR1 is LGHNA and CDR2 is YNFKEQ. For the CDR3, the DNA is TGTGCCAGCAGCCAAGATCTCGTAGCGGGACCAGATACGCAGTATTTT. This gives the protein CASSQDLVAGPDTQYF.

This clonotype has more than one count but fewer than ten. The chain recombines TRBV11-2 with TRBJ2-1; D call uncertain. CDR3 size: 14 residues. Germline CDR1 SGHAT, CDR2 FQNNGV. Trimming cost V 5 bases and J 5 bases, with 13 bases left between them. The chain's CDR3 is CASSMGYRDNEQFF. The CDR3 DNA follows: TGTGCCAGCAGCATGGGGTACAGAGACAATGAGCAGTTCTTC. Looking up the rest from reference TRBV11-2 and TRBJ2-1 gives the full variable domain: EAGVAQSPRYKIIEKRQSVAFWCNPISGHATLYWYQQILGQGPKLLIQFQNNGVVDDSQLPKDRFSAERLKGVDSTLKIQPAKLEDSAVYLCASSMGYRDNEQFFGPGTRLTVL.

This clonotype has ten or more counts. V and J are TRBV10-3 and TRBJ2-1; D ambiguous. V dropped 2 bases and J dropped 5 bases, with 4 bases sitting between them. Germline V gene sequence: CDR1 ENHRY, CDR2 SYGVKD. The CDR3 spans 12 residues. The CDR3 loop reads CAISEEHNEQFF. CDR3 sequence (DNA): TGTGCCATCAGTGAGGAGCACAATGAGCAGTTCTTC.

This clonotype was seen ten or more times. The chain couples TRBV12-3 or TRBV12-4 to TRBJ2-7; TRBD1 might be the D (5 bases). CDR3 length: 16 residues. Trimming left V 6 bases short and J 5 bases short, with 23 bases between. The chain's CDR3 is CASSQPRQGVSHEQYF. DNA for the CDR3: TGTGCCAGCAGCCAACCCCGCCAGGGTGTATCACACGAGCAGTACTTC.

The chain recombines TRBV5-1 with TRBJ2-3; 13 bases agree with TRBD2. The CDR3 is made up of 17 amino acids. The germline V gene encodes CDR1 SGHRS and CDR2 YFSETQ. Trimming took 3 bases from V and 1 from J; bases not matched to a gene: 5. This chain's CDR3 is CASSSGLAGDGTDTQYF. For the CDR3, the DNA is TGCGCCAGCAGCTCAGGACTAGCGGGAGATGGCACAGATACGCAGTATTTT.

The chain links TRBV20-1 to TRBJ2-1, with 7 bases aligning to TRBD2. The V and J ends lost 0 bases and 3 bases, in that order; junction bases with no gene match: 8. From germline, CDR1 is DFQATT and CDR2 SNEGSKA (reference sequence). The CDR3 totals 16 residues. The CDR3 coding sequence is TGCAGTGCTAGAGATCCGGGTAGCGGGTACTACAATGAGCAGTTCTTC. It is translated as CSARDPGSGYYNEQFF.

In its sample, this clonotype was seen many times. The chain is built from TRBV20-1 and TRBJ2-2, with TRBD2 as a possible D gene (6 bases). This CDR3 comprises 13 residues. Germline CDR1 DFQATT, CDR2 SNEGSKA (reference sequence). Trimming took off 6 bases at V and 2 bases at J, with 10 bases between the two ends. The chain's CDR3 is CSASGTNTGELFF. DNA of the CDR3: TGCAGTGCCTCCGGGACTAACACCGGGGAGCTGTTTTTT.